The 6 T cell receptor beta chains listed next were all sequenced from one sample in a study of blood T cells in healthy people across ages. Using a J-beta primer mix together with a sample-barcoded 5' primer, a second PCR was run for about 6 to 12 cycles. MiXCR, applied by TCRdb to the 5' RACE reads, yields one record per CDR3 protein. This sample has roughly 1.9 million distinct CDR3 sequences, with 30% to 40% found just once. The sequenced sample was blood. The receptors derive from a human donor in good health.

This clonotype was counted between two and nine times. CDR3 bases: TGTGCCAGCAGCCCTGACAGGGGGCGCGGAGATACGCAGTATTTT. Amino acid sequence: CASSPDRGRGDTQYF. This sequence joins TRBV6-2 or TRBV6-3 and TRBJ2-3; TRBD1 matches at 10 bases. Germline trimming cut 6 bases from V and 5 bases from J; bases unmatched to any gene: 8. The CDR3 loop spans 15 amino acids. Germline V gene lookup returns CDR1 MNHEY and CDR2 SVGEGT.

The chain links TRBV6-5 to TRBJ2-1, with 7 bases aligning to TRBD1. The CDR3 covers 13 residues. J was trimmed by 10 bases and V by 6 bases; bases with no gene match: 9. Germline loops: CDR1 MNHEY, CDR2 SVGAGI. The CDR3 here is CASRSQGFREQFF. The CDR3 DNA is TGTGCCAGCAGATCACAGGGGTTCCGCGAGCAGTTCTTC.

This clonotype occurred a few times. J is TRBJ2-1 and V is TRBV27, with D perhaps matching TRBD1 (6 bases). Trimming removed 3 bases from V and 4 bases from J, with 10 bases in between. Looked up from germline, CDR1 is MNHEY and CDR2 is SMNVEV (reference sequence). There are 14 residues in the CDR3. CDR3 nucleotide sequence: TGTGCCAGCAGTTTGATCGGACAGTACAATGAGCAGTTCTTC. It codes for CASSLIGQYNEQFF.

As to this clonotype: The junction shows a germline mismatch at one end, possibly a read error. The rearrangement joins TRBV6-5 to TRBJ1-1, with TRBD1 matching 9 bases. The CDR3 runs to 15 residues. Germline V gives CDR1 MNHEY, CDR2 SVGAGI. CDR3 protein: CASSTTGQGQTEAFF. The CDR3 DNA sequence: TGTGCCAGCAGTACCACCGGACAGGGGCAAACTGAGGCTTTCTTT.

The chain couples TRBV12-3 or TRBV12-4 to TRBJ2-1; D tentatively fits TRBD1 or TRBD2 (5 bases each). The V and J ends lost 1 base and 15 bases respectively, with 10 bases between them. The CDR3 consists of 11 residues. The CDR3 nucleotides read TGTGCCAGCAGTTTAGGGGGGAAGCGGTTCTTC. Encoded protein: CASSLGGKRFF.

This clonotype was detected once. This could be a read error, since a much larger clone is one nucleotide away. The chain uses TRBV29-1 and TRBJ2-1, with D unresolved. From germline, CDR1 is SQVTM and CDR2 ANQGSEA. V was clipped by 3 bases and J by 13 bases, with 19 bases between them. CDR3 size: 13 residues. CDR3 in DNA: TGCAGCGTTGATATAAACGGGCTGGAGACCCAGTTCTTC. It codes for CSVDINGLETQFF.